This TCR beta chain is drawn from a study of shared clonotypes between healthy human individuals. On the study more broadly: Plates per donor: three CD4 naive, three CD4 memory, two CD8 naive, one CD8 memory.

In regard to this clone: Antigen: not known.

The CDR3 has 15 residues. Trimming stripped 1 base from V and 1 base from J, with 8 bases between. Germline CDR1 reads SGHRS; CDR2 reads YFSETQ. Findings of the study overall: Blood was the only sampled material, and tissue repertoires likely differ. Represented genetic and exposure-history diversity was restricted by having few donors.

Every subset's genomic DNA went evenly onto several immunoSEQ plates. The protocol was immunoSEQ multiplex PCR, while the TCRdb copy is restricted to in-frame clones and leaves out a portion. The sample contains hundreds of thousands of clones, roughly 70% of which appear only once. The specimen was memory CD4+ T cells sorted from blood. The subset here: CD45RA-negative fraction. The sequence was collected from a woman in her twenties or thirties in good health. The V and J genes are TRBV5-1 and TRBJ2-2, with D possibly TRBD2 on 6 matching bases. CDR3 in amino acids: CASSLWGENTGELFF. Written as DNA, the CDR3 is TGCGCCAGCAGCTTGTGGGGGGAGAACACCGGGGAGCTGTTTTTT.